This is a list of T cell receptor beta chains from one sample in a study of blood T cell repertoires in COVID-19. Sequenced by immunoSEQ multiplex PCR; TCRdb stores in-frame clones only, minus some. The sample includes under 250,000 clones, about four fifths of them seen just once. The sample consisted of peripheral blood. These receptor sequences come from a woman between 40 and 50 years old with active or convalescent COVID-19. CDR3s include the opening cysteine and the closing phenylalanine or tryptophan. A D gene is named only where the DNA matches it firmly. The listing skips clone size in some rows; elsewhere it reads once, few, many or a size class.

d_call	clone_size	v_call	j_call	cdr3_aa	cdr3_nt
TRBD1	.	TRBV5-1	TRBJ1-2	CASSLGQGGYGYTF	TGCGCCAGCAGCTTGGGACAGGGGGGCTATGGCTACACCTTC
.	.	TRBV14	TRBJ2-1	CASSLYNEQFF	TGTGCCAGCAGTTTATACAATGAGCAGTTCTTC
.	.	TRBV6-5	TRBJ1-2	CASSYPISHSNYGYTF	TGTGCCAGCAGTTACCCCATAAGCCACAGTAACTATGGCTACACCTTC
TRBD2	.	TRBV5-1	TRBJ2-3	CASSSGERGSTDTQYF	TGCGCCAGCAGCTCCGGAGAGCGGGGGTCCACAGATACGCAGTATTTT
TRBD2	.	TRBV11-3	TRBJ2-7	CASRLVSSGSYEQYF	TGTGCCAGCAGGCTCGTGTCTAGCGGGAGCTACGAGCAGTACTTC
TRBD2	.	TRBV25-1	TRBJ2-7	CASSESGNSYEQYF	TGTGCCAGCAGTGAAAGCGGGAACTCCTACGAGCAGTACTTC
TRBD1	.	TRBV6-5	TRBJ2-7	CASSRQTGAAYEQYF	TGTGCCAGCAGTAGACAGACAGGGGCCGCCTACGAGCAGTACTTC
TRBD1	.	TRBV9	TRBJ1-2	CASRDRAYGYTF	TGTGCCAGCAGGGACAGGGCCTATGGCTACACCTTC
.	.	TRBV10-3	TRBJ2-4	CAISGTGLAKNIQYF	TGTGCCATCAGTGGCACAGGGTTAGCCAAAAACATTCAGTACTTC
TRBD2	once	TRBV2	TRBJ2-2	CASSESPYERGNTGELFF	TGTGCCAGCAGTGAAAGCCCCTACGAGCGGGGGAACACCGGGGAGCTGTTTTTT
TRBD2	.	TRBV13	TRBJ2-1	CASSPVGAGERHEQFF	TGTGCCAGCAGCCCCGTAGGTGCGGGAGAGAGGCATGAGCAGTTCTTC
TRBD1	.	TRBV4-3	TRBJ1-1	CASSQYPTGMNTEAFF	TGCGCCAGCAGCCAATACCCGACAGGGATGAACACTGAAGCTTTCTTT
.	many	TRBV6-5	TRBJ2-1	CASTNGVAANEQFF	TGTGCCAGTACGAACGGAGTAGCGGCCAATGAGCAGTTCTTC
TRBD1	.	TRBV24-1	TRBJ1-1	CATSDPKTGPRGNTEAFF	TGTGCCACCAGTGATCCAAAGACAGGGCCTCGGGGCAACACTGAAGCTTTCTTT
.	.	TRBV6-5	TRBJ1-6	CASRRYNSPLHF	TGTGCCAGCAGACGGTATAATTCACCCCTCCACTTT
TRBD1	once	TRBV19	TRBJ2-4	CASSIDRTGVGKNIQYF	TGTGCCAGTAGTATAGACAGGACAGGGGTGGGCAAAAACATTCAGTACTTC
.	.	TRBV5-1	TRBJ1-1	CASSLGRGSNTEAFF	TGCGCCAGCAGCTTGGGGAGGGGTTCTAACACTGAAGCTTTCTTT
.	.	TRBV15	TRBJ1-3	CATSRGTDSGNTIYF	TGTGCCACCAGCAGAGGGACAGACTCTGGAAACACCATATATTTT
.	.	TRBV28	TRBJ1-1	CASSLVGGLNTEAFF	TGTGCCAGCAGTTTAGTGGGGGGTTTGAACACTGAAGCTTTCTTT
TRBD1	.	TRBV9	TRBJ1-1	CASSWTGTGALEAFF	TGTGCCAGCAGCTGGACGGGGACAGGGGCTTTAGAAGCTTTCTTT
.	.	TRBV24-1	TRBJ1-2	CATSEGWAGLNYGYTF	TGTGCCACCAGTGAAGGGTGGGCAGGGCTTAACTATGGCTACACCTTC
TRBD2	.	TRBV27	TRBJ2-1	CASSLGLAGGPIPHNEQFF	TGTGCCAGCTCATTGGGACTAGCGGGGGGGCCGATACCCCACAATGAGCAGTTCTTC
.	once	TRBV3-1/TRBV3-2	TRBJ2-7	CASSQAGGLPYEQYF	TGTGCCAGCAGCCAAGCCGGGGGGCTACCCTACGAGCAGTACTTC
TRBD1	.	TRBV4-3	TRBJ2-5	CASSQDRIRGIQETQYF	TGCGCCAGCAGCCAAGATCGCATCAGGGGGATCCAAGAGACCCAGTACTTC
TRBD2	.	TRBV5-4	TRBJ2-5	CASSGDYGETQYF	TGTGCCAGCAGCGGGGACTATGGGGAGACCCAGTACTTC
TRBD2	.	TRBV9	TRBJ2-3	CASSGKLAGGFQDTQYF	TGTGCCAGCAGCGGGAAACTAGCGGGGGGATTTCAGGATACGCAGTATTTT
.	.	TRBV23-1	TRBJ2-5	CASSQSKAGQETQYF	TGCGCCAGCAGTCAATCTAAGGCAGGTCAAGAGACCCAGTACTTC
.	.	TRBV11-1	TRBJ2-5	CASSSLETQYF	TGTGCCAGCAGCTCCCTGGAGACCCAGTACTTC
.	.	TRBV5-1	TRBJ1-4	CASSLNRATNEKLFF	TGCGCCAGCAGCCTGAACAGGGCTACTAATGAAAAACTGTTTTTT
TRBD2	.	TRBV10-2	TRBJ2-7	CASTRAGTVFEQYF	TGCGCCAGCACCCGAGCGGGAACTGTGTTCGAGCAGTACTTC
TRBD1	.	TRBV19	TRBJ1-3	CASETGGSGNTIYF	TGTGCCAGCGAGACAGGGGGCTCTGGAAACACCATATATTTT
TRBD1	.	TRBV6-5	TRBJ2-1	CASSYARTGWFF	TGTGCCAGCAGTTACGCCCGGACAGGGTGGTTCTTC
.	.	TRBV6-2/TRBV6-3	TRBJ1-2	CASSPGRYGYTF	TGTGCCAGCAGCCCGGGGCGCTATGGCTACACCTTC
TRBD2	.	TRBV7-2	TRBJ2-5	CASSLRGSGLKETQYF	TGTGCCAGCAGCCTGCGGGGGAGCGGCCTTAAAGAGACCCAGTACTTC
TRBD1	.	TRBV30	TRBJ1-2	CAWSAGGANGYTF	TGTGCCTGGAGTGCAGGGGGCGCAAATGGCTACACCTTC
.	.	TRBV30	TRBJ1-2	CAWGFGYGYTF	TGTGCCTGGGGGTTCGGTTATGGCTACACCTTC
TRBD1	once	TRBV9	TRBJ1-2	CASSVEQGADYGYTF	TGTGCCAGCAGCGTAGAGCAGGGGGCGGACTATGGCTACACCTTC
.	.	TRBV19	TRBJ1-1	CASSFGGSSEAFF	TGTGCCAGTAGTTTCGGGGGGTCGTCTGAAGCTTTCTTT
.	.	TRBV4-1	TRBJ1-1	CASSQDSLEAFF	TGCGCCAGCAGCCAAGATTCCCTTGAAGCTTTCTTT
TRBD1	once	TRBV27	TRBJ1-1	CASSSGGWSTEAFF	TGTGCCAGCAGTTCAGGGGGCTGGAGCACTGAAGCTTTCTTT
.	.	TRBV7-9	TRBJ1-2	CASSLARGARGVTNYGYTF	TGTGCCAGCAGCTTAGCCCGGGGGGCGCGTGGGGTAACTAACTATGGCTACACCTTC
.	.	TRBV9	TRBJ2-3	CASSVWGGTDTQYF	TGTGCCAGCAGCGTATGGGGAGGCACAGATACGCAGTATTTT
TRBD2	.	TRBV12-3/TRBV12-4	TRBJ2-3	CASSHRTSTQYF	TGTGCCAGCAGTCACCGGACTAGCACGCAGTATTTT
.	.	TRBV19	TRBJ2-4	CASSMGGLSLIQYF	TGTGCCAGTAGTATGGGAGGCCTAAGCCTTATTCAGTACTTC
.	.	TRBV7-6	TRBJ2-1	CASTKPQGGIREQFF	TGTGCCAGCACCAAACCCCAGGGCGGGATACGTGAGCAGTTCTTC
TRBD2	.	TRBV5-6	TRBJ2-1	CASSPTSGRADNEQFF	TGTGCCAGCAGCCCGACTAGCGGGAGGGCCGACAATGAGCAGTTCTTC
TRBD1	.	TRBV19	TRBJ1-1	CASSSRTGNTEAFF	TGTGCCAGTAGTTCCCGGACAGGGAACACTGAAGCTTTCTTT
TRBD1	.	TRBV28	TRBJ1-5	CASSLEQGNSNQPQHF	TGTGCCAGCAGTTTGGAACAGGGGAATAGCAATCAGCCCCAGCATTTT